The TCR beta chain under discussion was sequenced for a study of blood T cell repertoires in COVID-19. Background on the study: Researchers got acute and convalescent COVID-19 samples from the United States, Italy and Spain.

Original processing methods: Reference gene primers were amplified, and this amplification served to estimate nucleated cell counts. Data came from immunoSEQ multiplex PCR; TCRdb stores just in-frame clones and leaves some out. The D gene and trimming were derived from the DNA, and the V and J assignments and clone size from that table. The sample records 210,000 or so clones, around 80% being singletons. There are 17 residues in the CDR3. This TCR was sampled from an elderly woman with active or convalescent COVID-19. Sequencing was carried out using peripheral blood. This sequence joins TRBV12-1 and TRBJ1-6; TRBD1 is taken as the D call from the table, unchecked against the DNA. TRBV12-1 is a documented pseudogene. CDR3 amino acids: CASSRQLQDSYNSPLHF. CDR3 sequence (DNA): TGTGCCAGCAGCAGGCAATTACAGGACTCCTATAATTCACCCCTCCACTTT.